Listed here are 27 T cell receptor beta chains from one sample, sequenced in a study of spatial heterogeneity in lung cancer. Time point given: sample taken at primary tumor resection. Unsorted whole RNA of tumor, nontumor lung or frozen PBMC was sequenced. TCRdb re-derived calls from the 5' RACE reads in MiXCR, one entry per CDR3 protein. The sample yields tens of thousands of distinct CDR3 sequences, around 5.5% seen once. The sample in question was PBMCs, obtained at surgery. These receptor sequences come from a female donor with early-stage non-small cell lung cancer.

In this sample, this clonotype turned up many times. J is TRBJ2-3 and V is TRBV21-1; TRBD2, as called in the table, went unchecked against the DNA. TRBV21-1 represents a pseudogene. The length of the CDR3 is 18 residues. The CDR3 sequence is CASSPRPPGLAYTDTQYF. The CDR3 DNA is TGTGCCAGCAGCCCCCGCCCGCCCGGACTAGCGTACACAGATACGCAGTATTTT.

The sample holds many counts of this clonotype. The V gene is TRBV20-1, the J gene TRBJ1-4; weak D call: TRBD1 (6 bases). The CDR3 spans 13 residues. V dropped 4 bases and J dropped 5 bases, with 11 bases sitting between them. CDR1 DFQATT and CDR2 SNEGSKA come from the germline V gene (reference sequence). The CDR3 nucleotides read TGCAGTGCTATCGACAGGCCGAATGAAAAACTGTTTTTT. Protein product: CSAIDRPNEKLFF.

The sample holds many counts of this clonotype. V usage is TRBV5-4 and J usage is TRBJ2-1, with 9 nucleotides matching TRBD2. Germline CDR1 and CDR2: SGHNT and YYREEE (reference sequence). Trimming took 7 bases from V and 7 from J; bases not matched to a gene: 18. The CDR3 is 17 amino acids. The CDR3 loop is CASSSQGSGRGGNEQFF. The CDR3 coding sequence is TGTGCCAGCTCAAGTCAGGGTAGCGGGAGAGGTGGGAATGAGCAGTTCTTC.

In this sample, this clonotype turned up many times. The chain couples TRBV3-1 to TRBJ2-3; 9 nucleotides line up with TRBD2. Germline V gives CDR1 LGHDT, CDR2 YNNKEL (reference sequence). The CDR3 extends over 16 amino acids. Trimming removed 3 bases from V and 2 bases from J; junction bases left unmatched: 6. In nucleotides, the CDR3 is TGTGCCAGCAGCCAGCGTCGGACTAGCGACACAGATACGCAGTATTTT. Its translation is CASSQRRTSDTDTQYF.

This clonotype showed up many times. The rearrangement links TRBV6-1 to TRBJ1-5; no clear D. V dropped 5 bases and J dropped 4 bases, with 3 bases sitting between them. This CDR3 comprises 11 residues. Germline V gives CDR1 MNHNS, CDR2 SASEGT. The CDR3 bases are TGTGCCAGCAGTTTGAATCAGCCCCAGCATTTT. Translating gives CASSLNQPQHF.

The table lists this clonotype with a few counts. This chain uses TRBV5-1 with TRBJ2-3; perhaps TRBD1 as D (6 bases). This CDR3 region has 16 residues. V was trimmed by 3 bases and J by 3 bases, leaving 17 bases between them. CDR1 is SGHRS, CDR2 YFSETQ, per germline. CDR3 protein: CASSWAGTPGTDTQYF. CDR3 bases: TGCGCCAGCAGCTGGGCCGGGACACCTGGGACAGATACGCAGTATTTT.

The CDR3 DNA sequence: TGTGCCAGCAGTGAACTTAACCTAGCGGGTCAAGAGACCCAGTACTTC. It translates to CASSELNLAGQETQYF. This sequence joins TRBV2 and TRBJ2-5; 8 bases fit TRBD2. V shed 2 bases and J 2 bases; nucleotides not matched to a gene: 7. The CDR3 is made up of 16 amino acids. The germline gives CDR1 SNHLY, CDR2 FYNNEI.

The chain carries TRBV10-1 and TRBJ1-6; tentative D call: TRBD1 (5 bases). V lost 6 bases and J lost 14, with 11 bases in between. Germline CDR1 WNHNN, CDR2 SYGVQD (reference sequence). This CDR3 has 11 amino acids. Written as DNA, the CDR3 is TGCGCCAGCAGACCACCAGGGTCCCTCCACTTT. Protein sequence: CASRPPGSLHF.

Only a few counts were recorded for this clonotype. V and J are TRBV30 and TRBJ1-5; D is ambiguous. V was shortened by 0 bases and J by 6 bases, with 12 bases between the two germline ends. Germline V CDR1 and CDR2: GTSNPN, SVGIG (reference sequence). The CDR3 runs to 14 residues. The CDR3, as DNA: TGTGCCTGGAGTGTATGGGCTTTGGGTCAGCCCCAGCATTTT. Translation: CAWSVWALGQPQHF.

This clonotype was recorded many times. The chain is built from TRBV5-1 and TRBJ1-4; no clear D gene. Trimming pared 1 base from V and 4 bases from J, leaving 8 bases between. From germline, CDR1 is SGHRS and CDR2 YFSETQ. This CDR3 has 14 residues. CDR3 sequence: CASSLSPSNEKLFF. As DNA, the CDR3 is TGCGCCAGCAGCTTGTCTCCTAGTAATGAAAAACTGTTTTTT.

This clonotype was seen many times. The V gene is TRBV18, the J gene TRBJ2-1; 13 bases are shared with TRBD2. CDR1 KGHSH and CDR2 LQKENI come from the germline V gene. The V gene end was trimmed by 4 bases and the J gene end by 2 bases; junction bases not matched to a gene: 5. The CDR3 has 17 amino acids. CDR3 DNA: TGTGCCAGCTCACGCGGACTAGCGGGGGTCACCTACAATGAGCAGTTCTTC. As protein: CASSRGLAGVTYNEQFF.

In this sample, this clonotype turned up many times. V gene TRBV9 combines with J gene TRBJ2-6, with D hard to call. Germline lookup yields CDR1 SGDLS and CDR2 YYNGEE. The CDR3 consists of 16 residues. Trimming cost V 3 bases and J 4 bases, with 14 bases left between them. The DNA for the CDR3 is TGTGCCAGCAGCGCCGCGGCTGGATGGGGGGCCAACGTCCTGACTTTC. Translating it yields CASSAAAGWGANVLTF.

This clonotype has at least ten counts. The V and J genes are TRBV7-3 and TRBJ1-1; 8 bases fit TRBD1. Trimming at V came to 6 bases and at J to 4 bases, leaving 4 bases not matched to a gene. CDR3 length equals 13 residues. The germline V gene encodes CDR1 SGHTA and CDR2 FQGTGA. The CDR3 loop is CASRLTGGTEAFF. The CDR3 coding sequence is TGTGCCAGCAGGCTAACAGGGGGCACTGAAGCTTTCTTT.

Only a few counts were recorded for this clonotype. This chain uses TRBV10-2 with TRBJ2-3; D is unresolved. The V end lost 3 bases, the J end lost 0 bases, and 7 bases lay between the germline ends. The CDR3 is 14 residues long. CDR1 is WSHSY, CDR2 SAAADI, per germline. In DNA form, the CDR3 reads TGCGCCAGCAGTGATTCGCTAAGCACAGATACGCAGTATTTT. It codes for CASSDSLSTDTQYF.

The table lists this clonotype with many counts. V is TRBV30 and J is TRBJ2-2, with D unresolved. The V gene's germline CDR1 is GTSNPN and CDR2 SVGIG (reference sequence). Trimming removed 0 bases from V and 2 bases from J, with 7 bases in between. This CDR3 region has 14 residues. CDR3 bases: TGTGCCTGGAGTGTGCCGGCAAACACCGGGGAGCTGTTTTTT. Amino acid sequence: CAWSVPANTGELFF.

This clonotype was detected ten times or more. J is TRBJ2-5 and V is TRBV6-1, with no clear D. Trimming pared 3 bases from V and 5 bases from J, leaving 10 bases between. Germline values: CDR1 MNHNS, CDR2 SASEGT. The CDR3 sequence is 13 residues long. As DNA, the CDR3 is TGTGCCAGCAGTGATTGGGCTTCGGAGACCCAGTACTTC. Translation gives CASSDWASETQYF.

Many counts were recorded for this clonotype. DNA for the CDR3: TGTGCCAGCAGGGGACTAGCGTACAATGAGCAGTTCTTC. Its translation is CASRGLAYNEQFF. The V call is TRBV7-2, the J call TRBJ2-1; 10 positions match TRBD2. Per the germline V gene, CDR1 is SGHTA and CDR2 is FQGNSA. This CDR3 spans 13 amino acids. V shed 6 bases, J shed 4 bases, and the junction held 0 bases outside the gene matches.

This chain connects TRBV9 to TRBJ2-2; D is ambiguous. CDR1 SGDLS and CDR2 YYNGEE come from the germline V gene. This CDR3 comprises 13 residues. Trimming removed 3 bases at V and 3 bases at J, with 6 bases between. CDR3 sequence (DNA): TGTGCCAGCAGCGCTCTCTACACCGGGGAGCTGTTTTTT. The encoded protein is CASSALYTGELFF.

In its sample, this clonotype was seen a few times. This chain connects TRBV10-3 to TRBJ2-1, with TRBD2 matching over 10 bases. Germline V gene lookup returns CDR1 ENHRY and CDR2 SYGVKD. The CDR3 has 14 residues. Losses at the gene ends were 8 bases for V and 0 bases for J; bases not matched to a gene: 1. The CDR3 coding sequence is TGTGCCATCGCTAGCGGGAGCTCCTACAATGAGCAGTTCTTC. It codes for CAIASGSSYNEQFF.

In this sample, this clonotype turned up a few times. This chain connects TRBV4-3 to TRBJ1-4; D may be TRBD1 (5 bases). The CDR3 length is 15 residues. Germline loops: CDR1 LGHNA, CDR2 YSLEER. Trimming stripped 0 bases from V and 8 bases from J, with 13 bases between. CDR3 in DNA: TGCGCCAGCAGCCAAGATGGGCAGGGTAGCGAAAAACTGTTTTTT. Encoded protein: CASSQDGQGSEKLFF.

J is TRBJ1-6 and V is TRBV28, with TRBD1 matching 9 bases. Germline V gene data show CDR1 as MDHEN and CDR2 as SYDVKM. This CDR3 comprises 16 residues. Losses at the gene ends were 3 bases for V and 9 bases for J; bases not matched to a gene: 9. The CDR3 DNA is TGTGCCAGCAGTTTGTCGGGACAGGGAAAGATTTCACCCCTCCACTTT. Translation: CASSLSGQGKISPLHF. Filled out from reference TRBV28 and TRBJ1-6, the complete variable domain reads DVKVTQSSRYLVKRTGEKVFLECVQDMDHENMFWYRQDPGLGLRLIYFSYDVKMKEKGDIPEGYSVSREKKERFSLILESASTNQTSMYLCASSLSGQGKISPLHFGNGTRLTVT.

The rearrangement links TRBV19 to TRBJ1-2, with 7 bases lining up with TRBD1. V gave up 7 bases and J gave up 6 bases; unmatched junction bases: 8. The CDR3 consists of 13 residues. The V gene's germline CDR1 is LNHDA and CDR2 SQIVND (reference sequence). CDR3 protein: CASTNTGADGYTF. Written as DNA, the CDR3 is TGTGCCAGTACTAACACAGGGGCGGATGGCTACACCTTC.

This clonotype has just a few counts. The chain employs TRBV7-2 and TRBJ1-5; D is perhaps TRBD1 (6 bases). This CDR3 contains 13 residues. Trimming cost V 7 bases and J 5 bases, with 12 bases left between them. Germline V gene sequence: CDR1 SGHTA, CDR2 FQGNSA. DNA of the CDR3: TGTGCCAGCAACCCGGACAGTCATCAGCCCCAGCATTTT. It specifies CASNPDSHQPQHF. Together with reference TRBV7-2 and TRBJ1-5, the CDR3 gives the full variable domain: GAGVSQSPSNKVTEKGKDVELRCDPISGHTALYWYRQSLGQGLEFLIYFQGNSAPDKSGLPSDRFSAERTGGSVSTLTIQRTQQEDSAVYLCASNPDSHQPQHFGDGTRLSIL.

This clonotype was recorded at least ten times. V gene TRBV3-1 combines with J gene TRBJ2-3; D gene ambiguous. The CDR3 totals 16 residues. V dropped 0 bases and J dropped 3 bases, with 13 bases sitting between them. From germline, CDR1 is LGHDT and CDR2 YNNKEL (reference sequence). The CDR3 reads CASSQDQARRTDTQYF. The CDR3 region has the DNA TGTGCCAGCAGCCAAGATCAGGCGCGGAGAACAGATACGCAGTATTTT.

This clonotype was recorded at least ten times. V gene TRBV14 combines with J gene TRBJ2-2; 7 bases line up with TRBD2. Germline assignment: CDR1 SGHDN and CDR2 FVKESK. With 4 bases clipped from V and 0 bases from J, the junction kept 8 bases outside the gene matches. The CDR3 totals 17 residues. The CDR3 region is CASSRSLAEANTGELFF. The CDR3 nucleotides read TGTGCCAGCAGCCGATCGCTAGCGGAAGCGAACACCGGGGAGCTGTTTTTT.

This clonotype was recorded a few times. This chain uses TRBV5-1 with TRBJ2-7; D uncertain. V was shortened by 2 bases and J by 5 bases, with 5 bases between the two germline ends. This CDR3 is built from 11 residues. Germline V gene sequence: CDR1 SGHRS, CDR2 YFSETQ. Here the CDR3 reads CASSFGDEQYF. The CDR3 DNA reads as TGCGCCAGCAGCTTTGGGGACGAGCAGTACTTC.

This clonotype was counted many times. This sequence joins TRBV7-9 and TRBJ1-2; perhaps TRBD1 as D (6 bases). Trimming stripped 1 base from V and 2 bases from J, with 14 bases between. The CDR3 sequence is 16 residues long. Germline-derived CDR1 and CDR2 are SEHNR and FQNEAQ (reference sequence). CDR3 in DNA: TGTGCCAGCAGCTTAGTCGCAAGGAGGGGGAACTATGGCTACACCTTC. As protein: CASSLVARRGNYGYTF.